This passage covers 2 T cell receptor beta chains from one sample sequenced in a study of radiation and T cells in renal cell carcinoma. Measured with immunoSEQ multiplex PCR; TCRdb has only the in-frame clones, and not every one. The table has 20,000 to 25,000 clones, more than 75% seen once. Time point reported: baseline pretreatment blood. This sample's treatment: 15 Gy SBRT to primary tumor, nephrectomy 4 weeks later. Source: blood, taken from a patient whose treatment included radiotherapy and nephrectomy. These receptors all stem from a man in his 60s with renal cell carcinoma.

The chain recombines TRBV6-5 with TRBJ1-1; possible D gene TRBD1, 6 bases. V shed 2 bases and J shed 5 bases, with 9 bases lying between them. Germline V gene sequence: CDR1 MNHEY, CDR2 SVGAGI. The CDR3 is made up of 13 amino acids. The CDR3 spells CASSYKGTTEAFF. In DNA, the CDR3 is TGTGCCAGCAGTTACAAGGGGACAACTGAAGCTTTCTTT.

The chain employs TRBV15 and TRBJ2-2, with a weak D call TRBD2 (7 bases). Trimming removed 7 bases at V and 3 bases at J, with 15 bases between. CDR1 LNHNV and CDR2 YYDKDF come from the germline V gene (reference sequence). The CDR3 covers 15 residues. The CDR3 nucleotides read TGTGCCACCAACCCTAGGGGGAGGGACACCGGGGAGCTGTTTTTT. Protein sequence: CATNPRGRDTGELFF. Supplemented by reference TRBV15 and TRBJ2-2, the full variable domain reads DAMVIQNPRYQVTQFGKPVTLSCSQTLNHNVMYWYQQKSSQAPKLLFHYYDKDFNNEADTPDNFQSRRPNTSFCFLDIRSPGLGDTAMYLCATNPRGRDTGELFFGEGSRLTVL.